The rows below give T cell receptor beta chains drawn from one sample of a study of B cell selection in AIRE deficiency. The table came from immunoSEQ multiplex PCR; TCRdb's copy has only in-frame clones and leaves some out. The sample yields roughly 25,000 clones, roughly 96% seen once. Sequenced input: CD4+CD127+ conventional T cells sorted from PBMCs. The receptors were sampled from a human donor in good health. Both conserved end residues are part of each CDR3.

V	length	J	CDR3
TRBV5-4	19	TRBJ2-3	CASSSPQGASSKGTDTQYF
TRBV5-1	15	TRBJ1-1	CASSLLRANNTEAFF
TRBV4-3	12	TRBJ1-2	CASSQRGSGYTF
TRBV18	15	TRBJ2-1	CASSPILAGGDEQFF
TRBV4-2	15	TRBJ1-2	CASSSRITANYGYTF
TRBV15	14	TRBJ1-4	CATRVSPTNEKLFF
TRBV28	16	TRBJ2-5	CASSSRTGEGRETQYF
TRBV5-6	15	TRBJ2-7	CASSLTSGRIYEQYF
TRBV7-4	15	TRBJ1-5	CASSPGTGGDQPQHF
TRBV10-1	14	TRBJ2-3	CASYRGGSADTQYF
TRBV7-2	16	TRBJ2-7	CASSLVLAGGPYEQYF
TRBV2	14	TRBJ2-7	CASNRGQGAYKQYF
TRBV5-1	15	TRBJ2-1	CASSLEASGRNEQFF
TRBV7-7	14	TRBJ2-1	CASSQGPARNEQFF
TRBV6-5	15	TRBJ1-6	CASTLLSSYNSPLHF
TRBV7-8	15	TRBJ2-5	CASSLVPAGRETQYF
TRBV5-3	15	TRBJ1-3	CASSLDSSGGNTIYF
TRBV7-2	16	TRBJ2-2	CASSLGPSGTGGELFF
TRBV5-1	14	TRBJ1-2	CASSLDPGNYGYTF
TRBV2	16	TRBJ2-3	CASSTTPGLTAGTQYF
TRBV2	13	TRBJ2-7	CASSEEMSAEQYF
TRBV5-1	15	TRBJ2-1	CASSQTGGFEGEQFF
TRBV18	19	TRBJ2-7	CASSQNPGTSGRTLYEQYF
TRBV19	13	TRBJ2-5	CASSPDLGETQYF
TRBV5-4	14	TRBJ2-7	CASSQEGGPYEQYF
TRBV7-9	15	TRBJ2-5	CASSLGDRVGETQYF
TRBV29-1	12	TRBJ2-5	CSVDPSGETQYF
TRBV2	15	TRBJ2-1	CASSGGPTGKNEQFF
TRBV5-1	14	TRBJ1-1	CASSTGSMNTEAFF
TRBV28	13	TRBJ1-2	CASSLSETYGYTF
TRBV27	14	TRBJ2-1	CASSSAGGKFEQFF
TRBV20-1	10	TRBJ2-7	CSARLYEQYF
TRBV5-4	15	TRBJ1-4	CASSRGTGDNEKLFF
TRBV7-2	14	TRBJ2-7	CASRSRGDADEQYF
TRBV18	15	TRBJ2-2	CASSRMQGSTGELFF
TRBV29-1	14	TRBJ2-3	CSVGAGGSTDTQYF
TRBV7-9	14	TRBJ1-4	CASSSPGGHEKLFF
TRBV11-2	14	TRBJ1-6	CASSRDRGSSPLHF
TRBV6-5	14	TRBJ1-5	CASRAGLSRQPQHF
TRBV5-4	15	TRBJ2-5	CASSSPSAGGETQYF